Below, 6 T cell receptor beta chains from the same sample are listed, as sequenced in a study of shared clonotypes between healthy human individuals (dated by TCRdb to the early 2020s). The library relied on the immunoSEQ multiplex PCR assay. Imported from immuneACCESS, the table was reduced by TCRdb to in-frame sequences with V and J called. These copies leave out some clones; in studies compared against another copy, an unresolved V gene accounts for under half, and the cause of the remainder is not known. The sample profile shows 2.5 million or so clones; roughly 92% of them were found once. More than 0.12% of the sample is held by the ten biggest clonotypes. The sample consisted of naive CD4+ T cells sorted from blood. This sample's cell subset or site label indicates: CD45RA+ positively selected. Source of these receptors: a man in his late teens or twenties in good health.

V and J are TRBV10-3 and TRBJ1-2, with 7 bases fitting TRBD1. The CDR3 has 13 residues. Trimming removed 6 bases from V and 4 bases from J; junction bases left unmatched: 5. Germline lookup yields CDR1 ENHRY and CDR2 SYGVKD. CDR3 region: CAISADRPYGYTF. Here the CDR3 DNA reads TGTGCCATCAGCGCGGACAGGCCCTATGGCTACACCTTC.

V usage is TRBV6-1 and J usage is TRBJ2-1, with 7 bases fitting TRBD2. CDR3 length: 15 residues. From germline, CDR1 is MNHNS and CDR2 SASEGT. Germline trimming cut 8 bases from V and 3 bases from J; bases unmatched to any gene: 10. The CDR3 protein is CASLLRAGLYNEQFF. The CDR3 DNA follows: TGTGCCAGCCTCCTCAGAGCGGGACTCTACAATGAGCAGTTCTTC.

Concerning this clone itself: The same CDR3 is also encoded by other DNA sequences in this sample. V and J are TRBV5-1 and TRBJ2-7, with a weak D call TRBD2 (6 bases). CDR3 length equals 15 residues. Per the germline V gene, CDR1 is SGHRS and CDR2 is YFSETQ. V gave up 4 bases and J gave up 3 bases, with 17 bases separating them. CDR3 loop: CASSPHRDLRYEQYF. The CDR3 bases are TGCGCCAGCAGCCCCCACCGGGACTTACGCTACGAGCAGTACTTC.

The chain combines TRBV30 with TRBJ1-5, with unresolved D. From germline, CDR1 is GTSNPN and CDR2 SVGIG (reference sequence). The CDR3 length is 13 residues. V lost 2 bases to trimming and J lost 0 bases, with 5 bases between them. CDR3 DNA: TGTGCCTGGAGTCTGCATAGCAATCAGCCCCAGCATTTT. It is translated as CAWSLHSNQPQHF. The full variable domain, in which reference TRBV30 and TRBJ1-5 provide the parts outside the CDR3, is SQTIHQWPATLVQPVGSPLSLECTVEGTSNPNLYWYRQAAGRGLQLLFYSVGIGQISSEVPQNLSASRPQDRQFILSSKKLLLSDSGFYLCAWSLHSNQPQHFGDGTRLSIL.

The chain employs TRBV21-1 and TRBJ2-5; no check of the table's D call, TRBD1, against the DNA was made. TRBV21-1 is described as a pseudogene. The CDR3 sequence is 14 residues long. In DNA, the CDR3 is TGTGCCAGCAGCAAGGGAGCAGGGGTTCAGACCCAGTACTTC. It codes for CASSKGAGVQTQYF.

The chain has TRBV6-5 and TRBJ2-7, with D perhaps matching TRBD1 (6 bases). Germline loops: CDR1 MNHEY, CDR2 SVGAGI. Trimming shortened V by 10 bases and J by 0 bases, and 13 bases separated the two germline ends. The CDR3 spans 13 residues. DNA of the CDR3: TGTGCCACACTCAGGGGAAGCTCCTACGAGCAGTACTTC. This translates into CATLRGSSYEQYF.